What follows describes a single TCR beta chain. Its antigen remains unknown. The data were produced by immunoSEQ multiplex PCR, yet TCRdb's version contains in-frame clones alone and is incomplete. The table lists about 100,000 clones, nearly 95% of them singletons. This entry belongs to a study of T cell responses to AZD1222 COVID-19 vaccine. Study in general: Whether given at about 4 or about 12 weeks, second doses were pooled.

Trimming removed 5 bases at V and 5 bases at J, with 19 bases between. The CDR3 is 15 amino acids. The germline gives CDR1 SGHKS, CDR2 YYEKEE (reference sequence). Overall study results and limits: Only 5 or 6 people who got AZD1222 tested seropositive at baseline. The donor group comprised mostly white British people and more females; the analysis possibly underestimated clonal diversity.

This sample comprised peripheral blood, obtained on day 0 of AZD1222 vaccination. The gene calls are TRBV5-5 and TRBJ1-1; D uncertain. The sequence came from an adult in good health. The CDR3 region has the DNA TGTGCCAGCAGTCCGACGGAGACATTGAGGACTGAAGCTTTCTTT. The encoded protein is CASSPTETLRTEAFF.